This is a list of T cell receptor beta chains from one sample in a study of control samples from healthy donors and cancer patients. Produced via immunoSEQ multiplex PCR; TCRdb's table is partial and in-frame only. Counted here are about 160,000 clones, approximately 90% occurring once; the ten biggest clones make up around 12%. The sample comprised blood. The receptors were gathered from a man aged 25-40 years in good health. CDR3s include the opening cysteine and the closing phenylalanine or tryptophan. Each record gives: V gene, J gene, D gene, clone size, CDR3 protein, CDR3 DNA. A D gene is named only where the DNA matches it firmly. The listing skips clone size in some rows; elsewhere it reads once, few, many or a size class.

TRBV15,TRBJ2-7,NA,NA,CATSRDPGLSYEQYF,TGTGCCACCAGCAGAGATCCAGGGCTTTCCTACGAGCAGTACTTC
TRBV6-6,TRBJ2-1,NA,NA,CASSYEANEQFF,TGTGCCAGCAGTTACGAGGCGAATGAGCAGTTCTTC
TRBV6-4,TRBJ1-6,NA,NA,CASSDQAGSPLHF,TGTGCCAGCAGTGATCAGGCGGGTTCACCCCTCCACTTT
TRBV28,TRBJ1-4,TRBD1,NA,CASSAGGATNEKLFF,TGTGCCAGCAGCGCAGGGGGCGCAACTAATGAAAAATTGTTTTTT
TRBV4-3,TRBJ2-3,TRBD1,NA,CASSRDSWTDTQYF,TGCGCCAGCAGCCGGGACAGCTGGACAGATACGCAGTATTTT
TRBV7-8,TRBJ2-7,NA,NA,CASSPLSEVYEQYF,TGTGCCAGCAGCCCCCTCAGTGAAGTCTACGAGCAGTACTTC
TRBV6-5,TRBJ2-3,NA,NA,CASSLLGTPSTDTQYF,TGTGCCAGCAGTTTGCTCGGGACTCCGAGCACAGATACGCAGTATTTT
TRBV4-1,TRBJ2-2,NA,NA,CASSQEARGGELFF,TGCGCCAGCAGCCAAGAGGCGCGGGGCGGGGAGCTGTTTTTT
TRBV14,TRBJ1-3,NA,once,CASSARHSGNTIYF,TGTGCCAGCAGCGCTAGACACTCTGGAAACACCATATATTTT
TRBV5-1,TRBJ1-5,NA,NA,CASSLQGNQPQHF,TGCGCCAGCAGCTTGCAGGGGAATCAGCCCCAGCATTTT
TRBV5-1,TRBJ2-7,TRBD2,NA,CASSLRGEVYEQYF,TGCGCCAGCAGCTTGCGGGGGGAAGTCTACGAGCAGTACTTC
TRBV7-8,TRBJ1-2,TRBD1,NA,CASRRNRGEAYTF,TGTGCCAGCAGAAGGAACAGGGGAGAGGCCTACACCTTC
TRBV19,TRBJ2-3,NA,NA,CASNRPGGTDTQYF,TGTGCCAGTAACAGGCCGGGGGGCACAGATACGCAGTATTTT
TRBV15,TRBJ2-7,NA,NA,CATSRGALGNEQYF,TGTGCCACCAGCAGGGGGGCCCTCGGGAACGAGCAGTACTTC
TRBV25-1,TRBJ1-3,NA,NA,CASSEFYSGNTIYF,TGTGCCAGCAGTGAATTCTACTCTGGAAACACCATATATTTT
TRBV5-1,TRBJ1-2,NA,once,CASSLGSTDGYTF,TGCGCCAGCAGCTTGGGATCTACAGACGGCTACACCTTC
TRBV28,TRBJ1-5,NA,few,CASSLLVWGYSNQPQHF,TGTGCCAGCAGTCTTCTCGTATGGGGCTATAGCAATCAGCCCCAGCATTTT
TRBV7-2,TRBJ2-5,NA,NA,CASSPVRGPRETQYF,TGTGCCAGCAGCCCCGTGCGGGGACCCAGGGAGACCCAGTACTTC
TRBV25-1,TRBJ1-5,NA,NA,CASGGGNNQPQHF,TGTGCCAGTGGAGGGGGGAACAATCAGCCCCAGCATTTT
TRBV7-9,TRBJ1-2,NA,NA,CASSPVDFGEGYTF,TGTGCCAGCAGCCCCGTAGATTTCGGAGAGGGCTACACCTTC
TRBV7-9,TRBJ2-7,NA,NA,CASSSRGYEQYF,TGTGCCAGCAGCTCTCGGGGGTACGAGCAGTACTTC
TRBV12-3/TRBV12-4,TRBJ1-5,TRBD1,NA,CASTPGGQPQHF,TGTGCCAGCACCCCAGGGGGTCAGCCCCAGCATTTT
TRBV2,TRBJ2-5,TRBD2,NA,CANKTSGDQETQYF,TGTGCCAACAAGACTAGCGGGGACCAAGAGACCCAGTACTTC
TRBV24-1,TRBJ1-2,NA,few,CATSDPTAYGYTF,TGTGCCACCAGTGATCCGACAGCCTATGGCTACACCTTC
TRBV25-1,TRBJ2-5,TRBD2,NA,CASSELPGLAVQETQYF,TGTGCCAGCAGTGAATTGCCGGGACTAGCGGTTCAAGAGACCCAGTACTTC
TRBV5-4,TRBJ1-2,TRBD1,NA,CASSPGQPWTYGYTF,TGTGCCAGCAGCCCGGGACAGCCGTGGACCTATGGCTACACCTTC
TRBV5-8,TRBJ1-1,NA,NA,CASSRVDWAFF,TGTGCCAGCAGCAGGGTGGATTGGGCTTTCTTT
TRBV2,TRBJ1-5,NA,NA,CASSSTDSNQPQHF,TGTGCCAGCAGTTCCACAGATAGCAATCAGCCCCAGCATTTT
TRBV7-9,TRBJ2-3,TRBD2,NA,CASSSSGGTDTQYF,TGTGCCAGCAGCTCTTCGGGAGGGACAGATACGCAGTATTTT